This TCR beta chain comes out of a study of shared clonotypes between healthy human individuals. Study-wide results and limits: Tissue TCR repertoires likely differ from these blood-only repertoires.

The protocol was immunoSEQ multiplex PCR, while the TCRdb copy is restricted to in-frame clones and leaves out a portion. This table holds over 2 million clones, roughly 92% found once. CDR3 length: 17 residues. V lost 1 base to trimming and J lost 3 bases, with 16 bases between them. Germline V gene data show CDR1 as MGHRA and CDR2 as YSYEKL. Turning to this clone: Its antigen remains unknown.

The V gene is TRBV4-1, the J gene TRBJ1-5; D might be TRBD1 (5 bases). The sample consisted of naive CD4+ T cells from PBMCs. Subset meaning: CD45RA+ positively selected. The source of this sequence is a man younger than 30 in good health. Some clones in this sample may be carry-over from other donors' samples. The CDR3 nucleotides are TGCGCCAGCAGCCAAGGACTTAGGGGAAGGGCCAATCAGCCCCAGCATTTT. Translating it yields CASSQGLRGRANQPQHF.